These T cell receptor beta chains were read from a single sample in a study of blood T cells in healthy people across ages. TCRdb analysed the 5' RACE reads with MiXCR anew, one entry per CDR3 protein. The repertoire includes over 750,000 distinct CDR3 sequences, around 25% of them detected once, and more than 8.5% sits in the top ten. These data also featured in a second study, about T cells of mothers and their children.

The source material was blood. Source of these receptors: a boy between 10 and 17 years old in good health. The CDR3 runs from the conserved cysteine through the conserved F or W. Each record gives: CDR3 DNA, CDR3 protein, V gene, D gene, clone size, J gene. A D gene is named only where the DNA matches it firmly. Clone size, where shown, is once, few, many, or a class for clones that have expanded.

TGCGCCAGCAGCCCAGGGACAGGGGAGGATAATGAAAAACTGTTTTTT CASSPGTGEDNEKLFF TRBV5-1 TRBD1 many TRBJ1-4
TGTGCCAGCAGTTTGGGGGACAGGGCCTACAATGAGCAGTTCTTC CASSLGDRAYNEQFF TRBV12-3/TRBV12-4 TRBD1 NA TRBJ2-1
TGTGCCAGCAGCTTGAGTCAAGTTACGCAGTATTTT CASSLSQVTQYF TRBV5-6 NA few TRBJ2-3
TGCGCCAGCAGCTCACTACAGGGAATCTGGCAGAAATATGAAAAACTGTTTTTT CASSSLQGIWQKYEKLFF TRBV5-1 NA NA TRBJ1-4
TGTGCCAGCAGCCCGCGCGGGGGACAGGGGATGTCCTACGAGCAGTACTTC CASSPRGGQGMSYEQYF TRBV7-9 TRBD1 NA TRBJ2-7
TGTGCCAGCAGATTACGTTGGGACACTGAAGCTTTCTTT CASRLRWDTEAFF TRBV4-2 NA NA TRBJ1-1
TGTGCCAGCAAAACCGAGAGGGGGGAGAGCTCCTACGAGCAGTACTTC CASKTERGESSYEQYF TRBV6-6 NA few TRBJ2-7
TGTGCCAGCAGCTCTGGACTAGCGGGGAGGGGAGATACGCAGTATTTT CASSSGLAGRGDTQYF TRBV7-3 TRBD2 few TRBJ2-3
TGTGCCAGCAGCTCGGGACAGCGGGGACAGCCCCAGCATTTT CASSSGQRGQPQHF TRBV7-9 TRBD1 NA TRBJ1-5
TGCGCCAGCAGCCTCGGACCTGACGCGGAGACCCAGTACTTC CASSLGPDAETQYF TRBV4-3 NA few TRBJ2-5
TGCAGTGCACACAACCGGGACAGGGGGACAGATACGCAGTATTTT CSAHNRDRGTDTQYF TRBV20-1 TRBD1 NA TRBJ2-3
TGCAGTGCTAGTGTTTGGACTAGCGGGAGCACCTACGAGCAGTACTTC CSASVWTSGSTYEQYF TRBV20-1 TRBD2 NA TRBJ2-7
TGTGCCAGCAGTCCCACTACGGCCGGGGAGCTGTTTTTT CASSPTTAGELFF TRBV2 NA NA TRBJ2-2
TGCGCCAGCAGCCAAGCGTCATACAATGAGCAGTTCTTC CASSQASYNEQFF TRBV4-1 NA NA TRBJ2-1
TGTGCCAGCAGCAACCGGGATCCAGCGACCGAGACCCAGTACTTC CASSNRDPATETQYF TRBV14 NA NA TRBJ2-5
TGCAGTGCGGGTGGGCAGTACTTC CSAGGQYF TRBV20-1 NA NA TRBJ2-7
TGCGCCAGCAGCCAACTTAGCGGAGGGACCCAGTACTTC CASSQLSGGTQYF TRBV4-3 NA few TRBJ2-5
TGTGCCAGCAGCTTAGAGGCAGTTAATGAGCAGTTCTTC CASSLEAVNEQFF TRBV11-3 NA few TRBJ2-1
TGTGCCAGCAGCCCAGACCACTACGAGCAGTACTTC CASSPDHYEQYF TRBV7-8 NA once TRBJ2-7
TGTGCCAGCAGTTTTGGGACTTATTTCGGGGGACGGAACACCGGGGAGCTGTTTTTT CASSFGTYFGGRNTGELFF TRBV12-3/TRBV12-4 NA NA TRBJ2-2
TGTGCCAGCAGAGAAACGACAGGGAACGAGACCCAGTACTTC CASRETTGNETQYF TRBV7-8 TRBD1 few TRBJ2-5
TGTGCCACCGGGGGGCAGTATTTT CATGGQYF TRBV12-3/TRBV12-4 NA few TRBJ2-3
TGTGCCACCAGTGATACCGACAGGGGATTGGGGGAGACCCAGTACTTC CATSDTDRGLGETQYF TRBV24-1 TRBD1 NA TRBJ2-5
TGCAGTGCTAGTCGACCGGGACTAGGGCAAGAGACCCAGTACTTC CSASRPGLGQETQYF TRBV20-1 TRBD2 NA TRBJ2-5
TGTGCCAGCAGTTTTGGGCAGGGCAGTGAAAAACTGTTTTTT CASSFGQGSEKLFF TRBV28 NA few TRBJ1-4